These T cell receptor beta chains were read from a single sample in a study of beta chain features in type 1 diabetes. Produced via immunoSEQ multiplex PCR; TCRdb's table is partial and in-frame only. The repertoire has about 900,000 clones, 15% to 20% of them found once; the top ten carry around 0.02%. Specimen: naive CD4+ T cells from blood. The source of these receptors is a woman between 18 and 29 years old in good health. Each CDR3 is given with its conserved first and last residue.

>TRBV28|TRBJ2-1
CASSDMIQGEQFF
>TRBV20-1|TRBJ2-7
CSATLHEQYF
>TRBV29-1|TRBJ2-5
CSAVGEGETQYF
>TRBV15|TRBJ2-7
CATSRGGRQGIYEQYF
>TRBV5-6|TRBJ1-1
CASSFYRLGDTEAFF
>TRBV11-2|TRBJ2-4
CASSLDGSRHVVTAKNIQYF
>TRBV18|TRBJ2-7
CASSPQGKDYEQYF
>TRBV7-8|TRBJ1-2
CASSLALVPTYGYTF
>TRBV4-1|TRBJ1-3
CASSRLGIRGNTIYF
>TRBV4-2|TRBJ1-5
CASSLGLSGSQPQHF
>TRBV19|TRBJ1-5
CASSWGQTSNQPQHF
>TRBV10-3|TRBJ2-1
CAIRTYNEQFF
>TRBV4-2|TRBJ2-1
CASSLQDRQSYNEQFF
>TRBV7-9|TRBJ2-5
CASTPGSSKETQYF
>TRBV10-3|TRBJ2-7
CAISESRDSSSYEQYF
>TRBV9|TRBJ2-2
CASSVALGTGELFF
>TRBV7-2|TRBJ2-1
CASSSQTSGRNNEQFF
>TRBV9|TRBJ2-2
CASSVVAGELFF
>TRBV7-2|TRBJ1-1
CASTSLVGTEAFF
>TRBV28|TRBJ2-3
CASSPHSTDTQYF
>TRBV18|TRBJ1-2
CASSPQEGPIHGYTF
>TRBV7-9|TRBJ2-1
CASSQDRVNEQFF
>TRBV4-2|TRBJ2-1
CASSQRRGYYEQFF
>TRBV7-2|TRBJ2-1
CASSLALGYYNEQFF
>TRBV4-3|TRBJ2-2
CASSIRRGQGNTGELFF
>TRBV19|TRBJ2-7
CASRLGPSTYEQYF
>TRBV10-3|TRBJ1-1
CAISDTATEAFF
>TRBV18|TRBJ1-5
CASSPNGLGQPQHF
>TRBV4-3|TRBJ2-4
CSSYTGTSGTPLAKNIQYF
>TRBV28|TRBJ1-5
CASSAVGPQHF
>TRBV28|TRBJ2-1
CASSLAASGRSVNEQFF
>TRBV4-3|TRBJ1-1
CASSQDRGRVSEAFF
>TRBV2|TRBJ1-5
CASSEFGFQPQHF
>TRBV6-5|TRBJ2-3
CASSRWTEETQYF
>TRBV7-3|TRBJ2-1
CASSPWGLADNEQFF
>TRBV6-5|TRBJ2-2
CASSISSDTGELFF
>TRBV7-9|TRBJ1-1
CASSLGLGSQAFF
>TRBV2|TRBJ1-1
CARNRGSEAFF
>TRBV28|TRBJ2-7
CASRIAGGSYEQYF
>TRBV5-6|TRBJ2-3
CASSFAPGLASYTADTQYF